A single sample gave rise to the 10 T cell receptor beta chains below, sequenced in a study of CD8+ T cells in alopecia areata. Treatment described: oral pan-JAK inhibitor, 5-10 mg twice daily. In each case, RNA was isolated and then reverse transcribed into cDNA as the sequencing template. Method: immunoSEQ multiplex PCR; TCRdb's copy keeps in-frame clones and lacks some. In the table there are about 250,000 clones, about 62% of which are singletons. The starting material was CD4+ T cells sorted from blood, obtained around week 54, from a patient treated with tofacitinib. The receptors stem from a human donor with alopecia areata.

This chain links TRBV29-1 with TRBJ1-1; D is uncertain. Germline CDR1 SQVTM, CDR2 ANQGSEA. Trimming shortened V by 5 bases and J by 0 bases, and 10 bases separated the two germline ends. The CDR3 length is 13 residues. CDR3 sequence: CSVRVLLNTEAFF. CDR3 in DNA: TGCAGCGTTCGTGTTTTATTGAACACTGAAGCTTTCTTT.

The J gene is TRBJ1-2, the V gene TRBV29-1; TRBD1 matches 9 bases. Losses at the gene ends were 5 bases for V and 5 bases for J; bases not matched to a gene: 3. CDR1 and CDR2 from the germline V gene are SQVTM and ANQGSEA. This CDR3 comprises 12 residues. CDR3 nucleotide sequence: TGCAGCGTTAAGGGACAGGGATATGGCTACACCTTC. It encodes CSVKGQGYGYTF.

This clone was recorded a few times. V gene TRBV11-2 combines with J gene TRBJ2-2; D is unclear. The ends were cut back, 5 bases at V and 5 bases at J, with 9 bases in the middle. Germline V CDR1 and CDR2: SGHAT, FQNNGV. CDR3 length equals 13 residues. The CDR3 region has the DNA TGTGCCAGCAGCCCTGGCTGGACCGGGGAGCTGTTTTTT. Amino acids: CASSPGWTGELFF.

This clone was counted only a few times. The rearrangement joins TRBV30 to TRBJ2-1; D is perhaps TRBD2 (5 bases). Germline CDR1 reads GTSNPN; CDR2 reads SVGIG (reference sequence). With 2 bases removed from V and 4 bases from J, the gap between germline ends came to 9 bases. The CDR3 loop spans 13 amino acids. CDR3 sequence (DNA): TGTGCCTGGAGTCCTAGGACTTACAATGAGCAGTTCTTC. Protein product: CAWSPRTYNEQFF.

The rearrangement joins TRBV7-6 to TRBJ2-1, with D uncertain. From germline, CDR1 is SGHVS and CDR2 FNYEAQ. The CDR3 is 13 residues long. V was pared by 5 bases and J by 9 bases, with 14 bases between. The DNA of the CDR3 is TGTGCCAGCAGCGCCTGGGCTATTGGTGAGCAGTTCTTC. It translates to CASSAWAIGEQFF.

V gene TRBV11-2 combines with J gene TRBJ2-7, with TRBD1 matching 10 bases. The CDR3 consists of 14 residues. V shed 6 bases and J 1 base; nucleotides not matched to a gene: 3. Looked up from germline, CDR1 is SGHAT and CDR2 is FQNNGV. CDR3 DNA sequence: TGTGCCAGCAGGCGGACAGGGGGGTCCTACGAGCAGTACTTC. Its translation is CASRRTGGSYEQYF.

V is TRBV30 and J is TRBJ2-7; 7 nucleotides match TRBD1. The CDR3 consists of 13 residues. The germline CDR1 and CDR2 sequences are GTSNPN and SVGIG (reference sequence). V was clipped by 2 bases and J by 2 bases; unmatched bases: 3. The CDR3, as DNA: TGTGCCTGGAGTAGAGGGACAGCCTACGAGCAGTACTTC. Its translation is CAWSRGTAYEQYF.

V usage is TRBV29-1 and J usage is TRBJ2-7; 10 bases align to TRBD2. The trim removed 8 bases at V and 7 bases at J, leaving 11 bases unmatched. The CDR3 has 13 amino acids. Germline assignment: CDR1 SQVTM and CDR2 ANQGSEA. The CDR3 is CSLIPSGSQEQYF. DNA of the CDR3: TGCAGCCTGATCCCTAGCGGGAGCCAGGAGCAGTACTTC.

V and J are TRBV6-5 and TRBJ2-1; perhaps TRBD2 as D (6 bases). Germline CDR1 is MNHEY and CDR2 is SVGAGI. CDR3 length: 14 residues. V gave up 7 bases and J gave up 7 bases, with 17 bases separating them. CDR3 bases: TGTGCCAGCATCCCCGCGGGGCTAGAAAATGAGCAGTTCTTC. As protein: CASIPAGLENEQFF.

The chain joins TRBV25-1 to TRBJ1-5; the match to TRBD1 covers 7 bases. V was clipped by 4 bases and J by 6 bases; unmatched bases: 6. The CDR3 extends over 14 amino acids. Germline CDR1 and CDR2: MGHDK and SYGVNS. The chain's CDR3 is CASSGTGEIQPQHF. For the CDR3, the DNA is TGTGCCAGCAGTGGCACAGGGGAAATTCAGCCCCAGCATTTT.